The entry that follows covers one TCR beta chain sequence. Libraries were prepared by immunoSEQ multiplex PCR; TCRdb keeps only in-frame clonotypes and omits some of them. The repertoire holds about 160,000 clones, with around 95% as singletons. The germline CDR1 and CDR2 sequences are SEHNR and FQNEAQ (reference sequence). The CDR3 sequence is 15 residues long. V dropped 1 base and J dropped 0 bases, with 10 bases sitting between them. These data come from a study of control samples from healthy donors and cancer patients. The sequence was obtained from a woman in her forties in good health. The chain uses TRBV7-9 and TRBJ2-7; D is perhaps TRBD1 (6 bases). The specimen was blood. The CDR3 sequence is CASSLDRAFSYEQYF. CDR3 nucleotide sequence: TGTGCCAGCAGCTTAGACAGGGCCTTCTCCTACGAGCAGTACTTC.